This T cell receptor beta chain was sequenced during a study of blood T cell repertoires in COVID-19. Whole-study context: T cells, B-cell-depleted T cells, or PBMCs supplied cDNA or gDNA.

In the original analysis: For nucleated cells, counts were estimated from reference gene primer amplification. Measured with immunoSEQ multiplex PCR; TCRdb has only the in-frame clones, and not every one. V, J and clone size are those of that table, while D and trimming were read from the DNA. The sample has about 250,000 clones, 87% seen once. V was pared by 2 bases and J by 2 bases, with 1 base of the junction left unmatched. The CDR3 spans 14 residues. CDR1 is MNHEY, CDR2 SVGEGT, per germline. This sequence originates from a man between 18 and 29 years old with active or convalescent COVID-19. This sequence joins TRBV6-2 or TRBV6-3 and TRBJ2-7, with 9 bases lining up with TRBD1. Material: peripheral blood. The CDR3 DNA sequence: TGTGCCAGCAGTTACGGGACAGGGACCTACGAGCAGTACTTC. Protein product: CASSYGTGTYEQYF.